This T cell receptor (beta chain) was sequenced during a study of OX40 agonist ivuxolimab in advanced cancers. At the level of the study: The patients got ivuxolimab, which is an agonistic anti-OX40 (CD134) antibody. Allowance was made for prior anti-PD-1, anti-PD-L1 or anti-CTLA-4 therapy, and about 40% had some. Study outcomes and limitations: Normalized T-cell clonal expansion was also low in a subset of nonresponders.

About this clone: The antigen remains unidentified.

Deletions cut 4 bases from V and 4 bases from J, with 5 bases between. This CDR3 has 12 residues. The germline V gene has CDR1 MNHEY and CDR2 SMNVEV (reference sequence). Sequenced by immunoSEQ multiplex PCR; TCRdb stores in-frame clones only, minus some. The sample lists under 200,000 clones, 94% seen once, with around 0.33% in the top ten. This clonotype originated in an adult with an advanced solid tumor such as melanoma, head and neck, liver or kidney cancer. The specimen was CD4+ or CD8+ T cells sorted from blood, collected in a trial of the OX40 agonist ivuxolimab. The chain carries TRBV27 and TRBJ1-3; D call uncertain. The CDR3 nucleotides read TGTGCCAGCAGTTCCCCAGGAAACACCATATATTTT. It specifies CASSSPGNTIYF.